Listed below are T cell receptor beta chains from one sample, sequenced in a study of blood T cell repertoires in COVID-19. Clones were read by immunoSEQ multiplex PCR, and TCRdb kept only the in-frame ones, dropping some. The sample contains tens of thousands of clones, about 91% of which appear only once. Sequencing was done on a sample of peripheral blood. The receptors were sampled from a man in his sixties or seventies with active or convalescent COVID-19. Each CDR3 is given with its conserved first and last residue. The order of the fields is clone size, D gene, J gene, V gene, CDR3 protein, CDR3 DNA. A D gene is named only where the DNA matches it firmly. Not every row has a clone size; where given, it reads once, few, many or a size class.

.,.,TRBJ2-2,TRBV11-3,CASSPTQITGELFF,TGTGCCAGCAGCCCGACACAGATCACCGGGGAGCTGTTTTTT
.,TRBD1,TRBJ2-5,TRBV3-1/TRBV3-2,CASSQGSRDRVRETQYF,TGTGCCAGCAGCCAAGGCTCCCGGGACAGGGTACGAGAGACCCAGTACTTC
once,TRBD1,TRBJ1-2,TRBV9,CASSVGGQFGIYGYTF,TGTGCCAGCAGCGTAGGGGGACAGTTCGGGATCTATGGCTACACCTTC
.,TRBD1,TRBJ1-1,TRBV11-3,CASSHRGMNTEAFF,TGTGCCAGCAGCCACAGGGGGATGAACACTGAAGCTTTCTTT
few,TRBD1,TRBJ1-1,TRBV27,CASSLSRTGWTAEAFF,TGTGCCAGCAGTTTATCAAGGACAGGGTGGACGGCTGAAGCTTTCTTT
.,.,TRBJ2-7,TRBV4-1,CASSQRGASSEQYF,TGCGCCAGCAGCCAAAGGGGCGCCTCAAGCGAGCAGTACTTC
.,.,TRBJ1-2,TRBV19,CASSAHTAGNYGYTF,TGTGCCAGTAGCGCCCATACGGCGGGTAACTATGGCTACACCTTC
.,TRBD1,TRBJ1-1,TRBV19,CASSITWGTGGENTEAFF,TGTGCCAGTAGTATCACCTGGGGGACAGGGGGAGAGAACACTGAAGCTTTCTTT
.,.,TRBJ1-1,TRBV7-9,CASSPGHETLNTEAFF,TGTGCCAGCAGCCCGGGACACGAAACCCTGAACACTGAAGCTTTCTTT
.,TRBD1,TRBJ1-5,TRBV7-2,CASSDRVGQPQHF,TGTGCCAGCAGCGACAGGGTTGGTCAGCCCCAGCATTTT
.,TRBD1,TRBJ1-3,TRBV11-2,CASSFGTASSGNTIYF,TGTGCCAGCAGCTTCGGGACAGCCAGCTCTGGAAACACCATATATTTT
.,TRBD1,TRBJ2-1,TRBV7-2,CASSKDRGDSYNEQFF,TGTGCCAGCAGCAAGGACAGGGGGGACTCCTACAATGAGCAGTTCTTC
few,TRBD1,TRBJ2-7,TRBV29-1,CSVQDRRSYEQYF,TGCAGCGTCCAGGACAGGCGTTCCTACGAGCAGTACTTC
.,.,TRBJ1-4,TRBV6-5,CATSRGEKLFF,TGTGCCACGAGCAGGGGAGAAAAACTGTTTTTT